The source of this T cell receptor (beta chain) is a study of blood T cell repertoires in COVID-19. Whole-study context: Sample material is recorded as cDNA or gDNA derived from T cells, B-cell-depleted T cells, or PBMCs.

From germline, CDR1 is SNHLY and CDR2 FYNNEI. The CDR3 loop spans 14 amino acids. Trimming removed 7 bases from V and 1 base from J; junction bases left unmatched: 6. Sequencing used immunoSEQ multiplex PCR; TCRdb keeps in-frame clones, though not all of them. Here the sample spans under 250,000 clones, 80% to 90% being singletons. The V gene is TRBV2, the J gene TRBJ2-5, with 7 positions matching TRBD2. The sequence derives from a woman aged 45-65 years who had been exposed to COVID-19. The specimen sequenced was PBMCs or T cells enriched from blood (not recorded which). The CDR3 DNA sequence: TGTGCCAGCACCGAGGGCGGGGGCCAAGAGACCCAGTACTTC. It encodes CASTEGGGQETQYF.